The clone carrying this T cell receptor beta chain was observed at least ten times. Its antigen is currently unknown. RNA transcripts provided the source from which TCR beta CDR3 regions were amplified. In the first-round RT-PCR of the TCR CDR3, the HTBI primer set was used. TCRdb re-called the multiplex PCR reads with MiXCR, one entry per CDR3 protein. The data contain over 450,000 distinct CDR3 sequences, 17% of them singletons. The record originates from a study of T cells in Graves' hyperthyroidism and ophthalmopathy. Findings and caveats of the study: Ophthalmopathy could be told apart from stable hyperthyroidism with a 13 V-J model.

The source is a woman between 18 and 29 years old with Graves' ophthalmopathy. Sequenced input: blood.

Here the CDR3 reads CASKLRGAVDTQYF. Here the CDR3 DNA reads TGTGCCAGCAAATTGAGAGGGGCGGTCGATACGCAGTATTTT. This chain connects TRBV12-3 or TRBV12-4 to TRBJ2-3; D possibly uses TRBD1 or TRBD2 (5 bases each). Trimming removed 7 bases from V and 6 bases from J, with 17 bases in between. The CDR3 totals 14 residues.